This record looks at one T cell receptor beta chain sequence and its context. The antigen is not known. This sample was taken from a study of beta chain features in type 1 diabetes. Every bit of the isolated RNA underwent reverse transcription, so sequencing read expressed TCRB transcripts. Profiling relied on immunoSEQ multiplex PCR, and the TCRdb table lists in-frame clones only, not all of them. The sample includes 200,000 to 300,000 clones, more than 11% seen only once; the top ten take roughly 0.019%. Study results and caveats: Type 1 diabetes patients had TCRB CDR3s that were shorter (moderately but significantly so) in all four CD4+ subsets. A greater similarity of naive, central memory and Treg TCRB repertoires was seen among patients than among healthy donors.

The sequence was collected from a man younger than 40 with type 1 diabetes. The material sequenced was naive CD4+ T cells from blood.

The CDR3 bases are TGTGCCAGCAGCCCACGACAGGGGATGGTCGATGAGCAGTTCTTC. Translation: CASSPRQGMVDEQFF. This chain joins TRBV11-2 and TRBJ2-1; 8 bases align to TRBD1. Germline CDR1 SGHAT, CDR2 FQNNGV. The CDR3 has 15 residues. V lost 5 bases to trimming and J lost 8 bases; unmatched junction nucleotides: 11. Looking up the rest from reference TRBV11-2 and TRBJ2-1 gives the full variable domain: EAGVAQSPRYKIIEKRQSVAFWCNPISGHATLYWYQQILGQGPKLLIQFQNNGVVDDSQLPKDRFSAERLKGVDSTLKIQPAKLEDSAVYLCASSPRQGMVDEQFFGPGTRLTVL.